This T cell receptor beta chain is drawn from a study of shared clonotypes between healthy human individuals. Trimming removed 4 bases at V and 0 bases at J, with 3 bases between. Per germline, CDR1 SGHVT and CDR2 SQSDAQ. The CDR3 sequence is 12 residues long. Data came from immunoSEQ multiplex PCR; TCRdb stores just in-frame clones and leaves some out. The data show millions of clones, about 92% seen once. This clone showed up just a few times. The receptor was isolated from a man between 18 and 35 years old in good health. The chain combines TRBV7-4 with TRBJ1-1, with D unresolved. Sequences were obtained from naive CD4+ T cells sorted from blood. The subset is: CD45RA+ positively selected. CDR3 amino acids: CASSSVNTEAFF. CDR3 DNA: TGTGCCAGCAGCTCGGTGAACACTGAAGCTTTCTTT.